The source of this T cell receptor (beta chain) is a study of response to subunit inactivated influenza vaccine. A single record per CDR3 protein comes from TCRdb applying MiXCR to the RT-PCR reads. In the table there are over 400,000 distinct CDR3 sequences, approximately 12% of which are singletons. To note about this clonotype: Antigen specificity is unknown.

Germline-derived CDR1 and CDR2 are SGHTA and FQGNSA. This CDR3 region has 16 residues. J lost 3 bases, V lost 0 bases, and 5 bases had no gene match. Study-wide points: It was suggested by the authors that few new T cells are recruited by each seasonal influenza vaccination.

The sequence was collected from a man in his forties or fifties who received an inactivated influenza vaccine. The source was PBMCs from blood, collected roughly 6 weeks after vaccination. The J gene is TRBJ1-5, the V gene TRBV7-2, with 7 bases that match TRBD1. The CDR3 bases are TGTGCCAGCAGCTTAGCAGGCAGGGGGGTCAATCAGCCCCAGCATTTT. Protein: CASSLAGRGVNQPQHF.